This T cell receptor beta chain is drawn from a study of blood T cell repertoires in COVID-19. Looking at the study overall: Sample material is recorded as cDNA or gDNA derived from T cells, B-cell-depleted T cells, or PBMCs.

Germline V lookup: CDR1 SGHAT, CDR2 FQNNGV. The CDR3 runs to 13 residues. Unmatched junction bases numbered 5, after V lost 6 bases and J lost 7 bases. The protocol was immunoSEQ multiplex PCR, while the TCRdb copy is restricted to in-frame clones and leaves out a portion. The repertoire has 150,000 to 200,000 clones, approximately 82% of them found once; the top ten carry around a sixth. This receptor was identified in a woman aged 45 to 65 who had recovered from COVID-19. This chain links TRBV11-2 with TRBJ1-1; the match to TRBD1 covers 10 bases. The source material was PBMCs or T cells enriched from blood (not recorded which). CDR3 DNA: TGTGCCAGCAGTCTCGGACAGGGGGGTGAAGCTTTCTTT. This sequence encodes CASSLGQGGEAFF.